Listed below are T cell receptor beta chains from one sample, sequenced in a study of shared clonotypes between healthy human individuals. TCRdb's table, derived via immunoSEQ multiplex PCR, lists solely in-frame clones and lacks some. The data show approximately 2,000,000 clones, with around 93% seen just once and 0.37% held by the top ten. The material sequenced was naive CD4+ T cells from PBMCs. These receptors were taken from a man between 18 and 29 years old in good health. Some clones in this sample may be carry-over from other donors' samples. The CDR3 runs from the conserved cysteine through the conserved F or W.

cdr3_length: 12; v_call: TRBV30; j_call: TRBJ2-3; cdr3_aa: CAWEGNTDTQYF
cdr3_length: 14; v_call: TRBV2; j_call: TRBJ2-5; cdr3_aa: CATQLAGGRETQYF
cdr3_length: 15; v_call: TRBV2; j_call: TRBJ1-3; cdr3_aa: CASRRPGQGVNTIYF
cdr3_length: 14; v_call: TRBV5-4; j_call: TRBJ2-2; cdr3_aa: CASSSDLSRGELFF
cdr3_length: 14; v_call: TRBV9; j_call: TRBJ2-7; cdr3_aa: CASSVIAGAGEQYF
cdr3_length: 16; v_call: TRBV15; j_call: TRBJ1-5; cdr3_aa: CATSRDFGYSNQPQHF
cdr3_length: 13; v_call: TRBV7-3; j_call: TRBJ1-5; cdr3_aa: CASASSSNQPQHF
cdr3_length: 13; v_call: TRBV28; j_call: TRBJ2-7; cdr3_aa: CASSSLEGNEQYF
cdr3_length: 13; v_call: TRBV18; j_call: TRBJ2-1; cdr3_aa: CASSQEQVVGQFF
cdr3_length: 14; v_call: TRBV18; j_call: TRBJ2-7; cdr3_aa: CASSPGLGSYEQYF
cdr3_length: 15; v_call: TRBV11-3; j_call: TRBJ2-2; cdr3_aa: CASSPRTGGGGELFF
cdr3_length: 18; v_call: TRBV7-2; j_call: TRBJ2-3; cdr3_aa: CASSLVVGGSGVVDTQYF
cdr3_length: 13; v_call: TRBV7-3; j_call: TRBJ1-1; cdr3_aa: CASSLEGNTEAFF
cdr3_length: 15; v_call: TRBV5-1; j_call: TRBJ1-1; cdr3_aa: CASRPGGAPGTEAFF
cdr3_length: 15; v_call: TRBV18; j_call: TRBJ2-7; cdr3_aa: CASSPRQAGGYEQYF
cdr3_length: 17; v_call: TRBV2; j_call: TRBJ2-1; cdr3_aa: CASTGPPAGSSYNEQFF
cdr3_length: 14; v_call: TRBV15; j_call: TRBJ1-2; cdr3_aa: CATSRDPGDYGYTF
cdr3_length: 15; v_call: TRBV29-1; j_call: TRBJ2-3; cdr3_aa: CSVEGQARNTDTQYF
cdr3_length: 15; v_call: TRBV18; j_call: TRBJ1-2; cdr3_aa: CASSPLFRANYGYTF
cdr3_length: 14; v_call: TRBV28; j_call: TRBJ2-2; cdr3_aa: CASSPGLVTGELFF
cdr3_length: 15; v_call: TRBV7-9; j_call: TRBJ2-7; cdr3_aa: CASSTRSDDRERQYF
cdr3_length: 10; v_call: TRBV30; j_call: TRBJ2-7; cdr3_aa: CAWGAYEQYF
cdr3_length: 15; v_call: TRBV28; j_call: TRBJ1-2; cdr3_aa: CASSPLRVGLYGYTF
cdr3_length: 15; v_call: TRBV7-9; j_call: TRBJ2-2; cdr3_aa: CASSKRVANTGELFF
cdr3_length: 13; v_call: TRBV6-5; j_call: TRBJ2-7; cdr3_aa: CASSTSGVSEQYF
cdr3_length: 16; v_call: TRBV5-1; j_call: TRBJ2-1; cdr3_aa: CASSLLTSSSYNEQFF
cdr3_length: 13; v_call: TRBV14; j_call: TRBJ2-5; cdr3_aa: CASSLVLQETQYF
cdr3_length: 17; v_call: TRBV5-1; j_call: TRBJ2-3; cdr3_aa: CASSLQLSGRATDTQYF
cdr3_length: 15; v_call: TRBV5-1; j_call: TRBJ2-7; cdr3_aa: CASSLESSGRVEQYF
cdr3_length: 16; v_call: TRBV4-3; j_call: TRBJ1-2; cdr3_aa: CASSQGQGGSPYGYTF
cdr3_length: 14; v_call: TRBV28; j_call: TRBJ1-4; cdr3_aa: CASSLVPPNEKLFF
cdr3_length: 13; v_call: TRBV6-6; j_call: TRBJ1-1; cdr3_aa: CASSYYRAGEAFF
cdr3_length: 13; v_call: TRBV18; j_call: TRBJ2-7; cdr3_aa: CASSPGQSRGKYF
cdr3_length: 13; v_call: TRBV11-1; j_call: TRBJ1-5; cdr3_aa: CASSLDGSQPQHF
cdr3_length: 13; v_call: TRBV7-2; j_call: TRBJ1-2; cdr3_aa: CASSLEGTTGYTF
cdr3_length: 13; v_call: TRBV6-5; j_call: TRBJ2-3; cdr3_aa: CASRQGSTDTQYF
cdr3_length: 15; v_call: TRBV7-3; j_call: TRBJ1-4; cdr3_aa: CASSPTGATNEKLFF
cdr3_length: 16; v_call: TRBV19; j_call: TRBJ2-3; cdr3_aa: CASSIDGDSFTDTQYF
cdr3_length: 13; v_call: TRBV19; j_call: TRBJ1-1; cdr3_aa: CASARQMNTEAFF
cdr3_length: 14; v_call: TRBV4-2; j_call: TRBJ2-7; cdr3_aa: CASSQRDRVGEQYF
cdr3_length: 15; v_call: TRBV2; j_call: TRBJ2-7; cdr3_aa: CASSDGPNPVVEQYF
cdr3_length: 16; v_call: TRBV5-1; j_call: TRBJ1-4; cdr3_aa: CASSLGGTAANEKLFF
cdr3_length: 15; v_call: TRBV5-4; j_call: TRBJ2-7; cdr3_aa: CASSLAVQGSVEQYF
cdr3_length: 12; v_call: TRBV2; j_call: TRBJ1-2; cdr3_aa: CASSVQGQGYTF
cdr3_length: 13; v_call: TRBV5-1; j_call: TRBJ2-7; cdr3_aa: CASSFNPIYEQYF
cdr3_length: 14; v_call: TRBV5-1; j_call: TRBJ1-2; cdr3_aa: CASSLDPPPGDSTF
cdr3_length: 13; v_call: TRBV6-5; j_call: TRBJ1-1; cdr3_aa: CASTNRGNTEAFF
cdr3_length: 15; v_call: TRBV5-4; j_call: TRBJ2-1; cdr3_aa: CASSPRLAAYNEQFF
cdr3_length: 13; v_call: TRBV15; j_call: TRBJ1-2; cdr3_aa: CATSRDRNYGYTF
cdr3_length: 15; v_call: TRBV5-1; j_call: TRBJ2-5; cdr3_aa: CASSLATSAQETQYF
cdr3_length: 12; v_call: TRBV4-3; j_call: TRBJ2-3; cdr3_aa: CASSQELGTQYF
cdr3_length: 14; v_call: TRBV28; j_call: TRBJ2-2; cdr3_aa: CASSLHQNTGELFF